Below, one TCR beta chain is given with its context. As handled by the study authors: Nucleated cell counts were estimated from reference gene primer amplification. TCRdb's copy holds only in-frame clones and misses some; the assay was immunoSEQ multiplex PCR. From that table come the V and J calls and clone size; the DNA was used to work out D and trimming. The data contain fewer than 300,000 clones, approximately 87% of them singletons. This record belongs to a study of blood T cell repertoires in COVID-19. Study-level information: The origin of the acute and convalescent COVID-19 samples was the United States, Italy and Spain. T cells, B-cell-depleted T cells, or PBMCs provided the cDNA or gDNA that served as material.

The CDR3 sequence is 13 residues long. Germline V gene sequence: CDR1 SGHRS, CDR2 YFSETQ. The ends were cut back, 0 bases at V and 5 bases at J, with 6 bases in the middle. The chain is built from TRBV5-1 and TRBJ2-1; D is ambiguous. The sequence was collected from a woman in her seventies with active or convalescent COVID-19. The sequenced material came from peripheral blood. The CDR3 sequence is CASSLGLDNEQFF. CDR3 coding DNA: TGCGCCAGCAGCTTGGGGCTAGACAATGAGCAGTTCTTC.